The 27 T cell receptor beta chains given below trace back to one sample, sequenced in a study of blood T cell repertoires in COVID-19. Only in-frame clones appear in the TCRdb table, and some are missing; sequencing was by immunoSEQ multiplex PCR. This table has roughly 18,000 clones, under 90% appearing once. The sample comprised peripheral blood. The receptors derive from a human donor in a cohort sampled during active COVID-19.

The chain recombines TRBV11-2 with TRBJ1-3, with 8 bases matching TRBD1. This CDR3 spans 18 amino acids. The V gene's germline CDR1 is SGHAT and CDR2 FQNNGV. The trim removed 1 base at V and 4 bases at J, leaving 12 bases unmatched. The CDR3 reads CASSLALLQGASGNTIYF. The CDR3 DNA reads as TGTGCCAGCAGCTTAGCCCTATTGCAGGGGGCGTCGGGAAACACCATATATTTT. The variable domain in full, completed from reference TRBV11-2 and TRBJ1-3, reads EAGVAQSPRYKIIEKRQSVAFWCNPISGHATLYWYQQILGQGPKLLIQFQNNGVVDDSQLPKDRFSAERLKGVDSTLKIQPAKLEDSAVYLCASSLALLQGASGNTIYFGEGSWLTVV.

The chain joins TRBV25-1 to TRBJ2-4; 9 positions agree with TRBD1. This CDR3 is 15 amino acids long. CDR1 is MGHDK and CDR2 is SYGVNS in the germline V gene. V was clipped by 2 bases and J by 7 bases; unmatched bases: 6. The CDR3 reads CASSEIDRGNNIQYF. For the CDR3, the DNA is TGTGCCAGCAGTGAAATTGACAGGGGGAACAACATTCAGTACTTC.

The chain is built from TRBV9 and TRBJ2-7, with 12 bases identical to TRBD1. The CDR3 contains 15 residues. The J segment lost 5 bases and the V segment lost 0 bases, leaving 3 bases of the junction unmatched. CDR1 and CDR2 from the germline V gene are SGDLS and YYNGEE. The CDR3 loop is CASSVGGTGGDEQYF. In DNA form, the CDR3 reads TGTGCCAGCAGCGTAGGTGGGACAGGGGGCGACGAGCAGTACTTC.

The rearrangement uses TRBV6-5 and TRBJ1-2, with D hard to call. Germline values: CDR1 MNHEY, CDR2 SVGAGI. This CDR3 has 13 residues. Between the trimmed V and J ends, which lost 8 bases and 4 bases, there was a span of 14 bases. The CDR3 bases are TGTGCCAGCGGCAAAGGCGGGGTCTATGGCTACACCTTC. Translated: CASGKGGVYGYTF.

The chain links TRBV5-1 to TRBJ1-2; 8 nucleotides agree with TRBD1. The V gene end was trimmed by 3 bases and the J gene end by 2 bases; junction bases not matched to a gene: 6. CDR3 length equals 15 residues. The germline CDR1 and CDR2 sequences are SGHRS and YFSETQ. CDR3 DNA: TGCGCCAGCAGCTCGACAGGGGACCCCAACTATGGCTACACCTTC. The encoded protein is CASSSTGDPNYGYTF.

The chain has TRBV19 and TRBJ2-3; the match to TRBD2 covers 7 bases. The trim removed 5 bases at V and 2 bases at J, leaving 13 bases unmatched. The germline gives CDR1 LNHDA, CDR2 SQIVND (reference sequence). The CDR3 extends over 17 amino acids. As DNA, the CDR3 is TGTGCCAGTAGTCCCCGGGGGGATAGCGGCTACACAGATACGCAGTATTTT. Its translation is CASSPRGDSGYTDTQYF.

The chain uses TRBV10-2 and TRBJ2-5; D is possibly TRBD2 (6 bases). The ends were cut back, 1 base at V and 6 bases at J, with 9 bases in the middle. Germline V gives CDR1 WSHSY, CDR2 SAAADI. The CDR3 extends over 13 amino acids. The CDR3 is CASSELEGQTQYF. The DNA of the CDR3 is TGCGCCAGCAGTGAGTTGGAGGGTCAGACCCAGTACTTC.

V and J are TRBV6-1 and TRBJ2-5, with 10 nucleotides matching TRBD2. This CDR3 contains 15 residues. After removal of 3 bases from V and 5 bases from J, the junction contained 6 bases not matched to a gene. Per germline, CDR1 MNHNS and CDR2 SASEGT. The CDR3 nucleotides read TGTGCCAGCAGTGATCAAGCGGGAGGGCCGGAGACCCAGTACTTC. It codes for CASSDQAGGPETQYF.

This clone has a single count. The J gene is TRBJ1-5, the V gene TRBV30; TRBD1 agrees at 8 bases. The V gene's germline CDR1 is GTSNPN and CDR2 SVGIG (reference sequence). Trimming at V came to 5 bases and at J to 0 bases, leaving 12 bases not matched to a gene. The CDR3 is made up of 17 amino acids. Here the CDR3 DNA reads TGTGCCTGGGATGGGTTTGCAGGGGGCAATAGCAATCAGCCCCAGCATTTT. Protein product: CAWDGFAGGNSNQPQHF.

The chain couples TRBV7-9 to TRBJ2-5, with D uncertain. Trimming removed 5 bases from V and 3 bases from J, with 10 bases in between. Germline lookup yields CDR1 SEHNR and CDR2 FQNEAQ (reference sequence). CDR3 length equals 13 residues. CDR3 region: CASSHHSKETQYF. In DNA, the CDR3 is TGTGCCAGCAGCCACCACTCAAAAGAGACCCAGTACTTC. Looking up the rest from reference TRBV7-9 and TRBJ2-5 gives the full variable domain: DTGVSQNPRHKITKRGQNVTFRCDPISEHNRLYWYRQTLGQGPEFLTYFQNEAQLEKSRLLSDRFSAERPKGSFSTLEIQRTEQGDSAMYLCASSHHSKETQYFGPGTRLLVL.

The chain joins TRBV6-1 to TRBJ2-6, with 7 bases aligning to TRBD1. The CDR3 totals 15 residues. Germline assignment: CDR1 MNHNS and CDR2 SASEGT. V lost 2 bases and J lost 2; bases outside the gene matches: 0. The CDR3 DNA is TGTGCCAGCAGTGAAACAGGGGCTGGGGCCAACGTCCTGACTTTC. Translation: CASSETGAGANVLTF.

The V gene is TRBV6-6, the J gene TRBJ2-3; 10 bases align to TRBD2. CDR3 length: 16 residues. The V and J ends lost 5 bases and 2 bases, in that order; junction bases with no gene match: 7. Germline V lookup: CDR1 MNHNY, CDR2 SVGAGI (reference sequence). CDR3 sequence: CASSARLAGSTDTQYF. The CDR3 region has the DNA TGTGCCAGCAGTGCCCGACTAGCGGGCTCCACAGATACGCAGTATTTT.

The CDR3 nucleotides read TGTGCCAGCAGTTACGGACTAGATGAGCAGTTCTTC. Its translation is CASSYGLDEQFF. V usage is TRBV5-5 and J usage is TRBJ2-1; 7 nucleotides align to TRBD2. The germline V gene has CDR1 SGHKS and CDR2 YYEKEE (reference sequence). Germline trimming cut 5 bases from V and 8 bases from J; bases unmatched to any gene: 4. The CDR3 has 12 residues.

The V gene is TRBV13, the J gene TRBJ2-2; D is uncertain. V shed 7 bases and J shed 4 bases, with 10 bases lying between them. This CDR3 comprises 13 residues. The germline V gene encodes CDR1 PRHDT and CDR2 FYEKMQ (reference sequence). CDR3 in amino acids: CASNPRGTGELFF. In nucleotides, the CDR3 is TGTGCCAGCAATCCTAGAGGCACCGGGGAGCTGTTTTTT.

The chain is built from TRBV27 and TRBJ2-3; 10 nucleotides match TRBD2. The CDR3 spans 14 residues. With V trimmed by 4 bases and J by 4 bases, 2 bases remained unmatched. Per the germline V gene, CDR1 is MNHEY and CDR2 is SMNVEV (reference sequence). The CDR3 protein is CASSYLAGADTQYF. The CDR3 DNA sequence: TGTGCCAGCAGTTATCTAGCGGGAGCAGATACGCAGTATTTT.

This clone occurred once. The V call is TRBV11-2, the J call TRBJ2-6; 12 nucleotides align to TRBD2. CDR3 length: 17 residues. Germline CDR1 SGHAT, CDR2 FQNNGV. Trimming took 6 bases from V and 2 from J; bases not matched to a gene: 5. The DNA for the CDR3 is TGTGCCAGCAGGGGACCTAGCGGGAGGGCTGGGGCCAACGTCCTGACTTTC. Translated, it gives CASRGPSGRAGANVLTF.

The rearrangement links TRBV29-1 to TRBJ1-2, with D maybe TRBD1 (5 bases). Germline V gene lookup returns CDR1 SQVTM and CDR2 ANQGSEA. The CDR3 consists of 12 residues. Deletions cut 4 bases from V and 7 bases from J, with 13 bases between. In nucleotides, the CDR3 is TGCAGCGTTGTAGAATGGGGCTCTGGCTACACCTTC. It is translated as CSVVEWGSGYTF.

The chain combines TRBV15 with TRBJ2-3; 8 positions agree with TRBD1. Germline CDR1 LNHNV, CDR2 YYDKDF (reference sequence). The V segment lost 7 bases and the J segment 0 bases; nucleotides outside the gene matches: 6. The CDR3 length is 15 residues. This chain's CDR3 is CATNTWTGSTDTQYF. Written as DNA, the CDR3 is TGTGCCACCAACACTTGGACAGGGAGCACAGATACGCAGTATTTT.

This clone has just a few counts. The chain links TRBV7-9 to TRBJ1-2; 10 nucleotides match TRBD1. V shed 3 bases and J 4 bases; nucleotides not matched to a gene: 14. The CDR3 spans 18 residues. Germline lookup yields CDR1 SEHNR and CDR2 FQNEAQ (reference sequence). The CDR3 is CASSFGGMTGGIVYGYTF. The CDR3 DNA sequence: TGTGCCAGCAGCTTCGGGGGTATGACAGGGGGCATCGTCTATGGCTACACCTTC.

V usage is TRBV27 and J usage is TRBJ1-4; the D gene is possibly TRBD1 (6 bases). In germline, CDR1 is MNHEY, CDR2 SMNVEV (reference sequence). The V end lost 6 bases, the J end lost 8 bases, and 19 bases lay between the germline ends. The CDR3 sequence is 15 residues long. DNA of the CDR3: TGTGCCAGCAGGAAGTTGACAGGACCATTCGAAAAACTGTTTTTT. It translates to CASRKLTGPFEKLFF.

The chain couples TRBV9 to TRBJ2-7; weak D call: TRBD1 (6 bases). Germline values: CDR1 SGDLS, CDR2 YYNGEE. The CDR3 runs 18 residues. Trimming removed 4 bases at V and 6 bases at J, with 29 bases between. Here the CDR3 reads CASSLESGTPTRRGEQYF. The CDR3, as DNA: TGTGCCAGCAGCCTTGAATCCGGGACACCAACCCGTCGGGGCGAGCAGTACTTC.

The chain joins TRBV27 to TRBJ2-7, with D maybe TRBD1 (6 bases). V gave up 6 bases and J gave up 3 bases, with 21 bases separating them. CDR3 size: 16 residues. Looked up from germline, CDR1 is MNHEY and CDR2 is SMNVEV (reference sequence). The CDR3 sequence: CASSLGGDPYVYEQYF. Here the CDR3 DNA reads TGTGCCAGCAGCCTAGGGGGAGATCCGTACGTCTACGAGCAGTACTTC.

The rearrangement links TRBV3-1 (or the pseudogene TRBV3-2) to TRBJ2-7; 12 positions match TRBD2. With V trimmed by 2 bases and J by 5 bases, 4 bases remained unmatched. The CDR3 contains 15 residues. Germline V gives CDR1 LGHDT, CDR2 YNNKEL (reference sequence). Here the CDR3 reads CASSQTTSGRNEQYF. CDR3 nucleotide sequence: TGTGCCAGCAGCCAAACAACTAGCGGGAGGAACGAGCAGTACTTC.

The chain has TRBV5-4 and TRBJ1-1; a possible D gene is TRBD1 (6 bases). CDR1 and CDR2 from the germline V gene are SGHNT and YYREEE (reference sequence). The CDR3 loop spans 14 amino acids. The germline V and J ends were trimmed by 6 bases and 0 bases, with 12 bases remaining between them. CDR3 in amino acids: CASNKDRMNTEAFF. The DNA of the CDR3 is TGTGCCAGCAACAAGGACAGAATGAACACTGAAGCTTTCTTT.

The V call is TRBV7-2, the J call TRBJ2-5, with D perhaps TRBD2 (5 bases). The CDR3 has 14 amino acids. Trimming took 5 bases from V and 6 from J, leaving 16 bases between them. CDR1 and CDR2 from the germline V gene are SGHTA and FQGNSA. The CDR3 here is CASSPRAGSQTQYF. Here the CDR3 DNA reads TGTGCCAGCAGCCCGAGGGCCGGGTCGCAGACCCAGTACTTC.

The chain carries TRBV6-4 and TRBJ2-1; D is uncertain. V lost 2 bases and J 4 bases, leaving 6 bases between the germline ends. The germline V gene has CDR1 MRHNA and CDR2 SNTAGT. CDR3 length equals 13 residues. The CDR3 bases are TGTGCCAGCAGTGACGAGTCATACAATGAGCAGTTCTTC. This codes for CASSDESYNEQFF.

Written as DNA, the CDR3 is TGTGCCAGCAGCCCACGGACAGGCGGCTACTCACCCCTCCACTTT. It yields the protein CASSPRTGGYSPLHF. The chain employs TRBV11-2 and TRBJ1-6; 7 bases match TRBD1. There are 15 residues in the CDR3. The germline gives CDR1 SGHAT, CDR2 FQNNGV. Trimming took 5 bases from V and 10 from J; bases not matched to a gene: 11.